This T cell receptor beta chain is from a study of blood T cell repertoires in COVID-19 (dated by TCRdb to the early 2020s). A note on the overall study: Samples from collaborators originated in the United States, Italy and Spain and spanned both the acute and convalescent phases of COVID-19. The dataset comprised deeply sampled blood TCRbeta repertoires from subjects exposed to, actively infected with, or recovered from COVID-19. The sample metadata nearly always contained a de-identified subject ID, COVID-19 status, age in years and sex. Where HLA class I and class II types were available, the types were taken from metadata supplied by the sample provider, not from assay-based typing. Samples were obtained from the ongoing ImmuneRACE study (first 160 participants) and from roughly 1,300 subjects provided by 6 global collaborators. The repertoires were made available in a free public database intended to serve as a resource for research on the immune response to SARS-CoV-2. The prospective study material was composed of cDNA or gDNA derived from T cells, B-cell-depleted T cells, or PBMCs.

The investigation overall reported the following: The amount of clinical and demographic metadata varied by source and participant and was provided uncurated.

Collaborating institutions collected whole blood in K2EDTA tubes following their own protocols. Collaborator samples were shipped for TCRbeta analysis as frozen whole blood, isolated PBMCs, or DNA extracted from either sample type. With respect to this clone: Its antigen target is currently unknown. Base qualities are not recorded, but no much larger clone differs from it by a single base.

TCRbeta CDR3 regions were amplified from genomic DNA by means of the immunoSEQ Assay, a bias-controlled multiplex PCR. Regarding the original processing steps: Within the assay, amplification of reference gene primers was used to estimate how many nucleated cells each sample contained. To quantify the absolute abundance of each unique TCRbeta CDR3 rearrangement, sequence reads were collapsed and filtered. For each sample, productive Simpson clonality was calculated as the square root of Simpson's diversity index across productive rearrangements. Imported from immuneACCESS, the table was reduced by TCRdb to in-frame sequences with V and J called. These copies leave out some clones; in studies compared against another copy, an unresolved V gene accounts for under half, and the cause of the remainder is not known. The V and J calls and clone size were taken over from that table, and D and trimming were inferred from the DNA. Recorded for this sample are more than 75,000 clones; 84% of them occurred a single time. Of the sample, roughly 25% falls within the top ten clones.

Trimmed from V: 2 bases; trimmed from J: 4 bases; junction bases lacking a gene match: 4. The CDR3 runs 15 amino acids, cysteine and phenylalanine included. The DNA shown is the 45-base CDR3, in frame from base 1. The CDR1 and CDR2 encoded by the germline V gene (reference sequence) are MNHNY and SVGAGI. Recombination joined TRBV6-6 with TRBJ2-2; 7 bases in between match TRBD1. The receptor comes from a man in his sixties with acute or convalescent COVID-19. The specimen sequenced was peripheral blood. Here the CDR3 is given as CASSYNRGPTGELFF. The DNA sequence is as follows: TGTGCCAGCAGTTACAATAGGGGGCCCACCGGGGAGCTGTTTTTT.